This TCR beta chain emerged from a study of blood T cell repertoires in COVID-19. Study context: The United States, Italy and Spain were the sources of the acute and convalescent COVID-19 samples.

Assay used: immunoSEQ multiplex PCR; TCRdb lists only in-frame clones, some missing. The sample consists of more than 50,000 clones, roughly 90% of them appearing once. The ends were cut back, 7 bases at V and 5 bases at J, with 14 bases in the middle. This CDR3 has 13 amino acids. Germline V gene lookup returns CDR1 MNHEY and CDR2 SVGAGI. The rearrangement links TRBV6-5 to TRBJ1-1; possible D gene TRBD1, 5 bases. Sequencing used peripheral blood. The clonotype comes from an elderly man with acute or convalescent COVID-19. The CDR3 reads CASTKGEGTEAFF. CDR3 in DNA: TGTGCCAGCACAAAAGGGGAAGGTACTGAAGCTTTCTTT.